The sample holds a few counts of the clone carrying this T cell receptor beta chain. Its target is unknown. This specimen comes from a study of T cell repertoires in cytomegalovirus infection. TCRdb independently ran MiXCR on the reads; one entry per CDR3 protein. This table holds hundreds of thousands of distinct CDR3 sequences, 20% to 25% found once. The germline gives CDR1 MDHEN, CDR2 SYDVKM. The CDR3 contains 13 residues. V gave up 2 bases and J gave up 3 bases, with 7 bases separating them. Study-wide results and limits: Clonotype analysis showed dominance of the ex vivo response by HLA-C-restricted CMV-specific TCR beta clonotypes.

The chain joins TRBV28 to TRBJ2-5; D uncertain. Sequenced sample: CD8+ T cells from PBMCs. This sequence was found in a human donor in good health (CMV status not recorded). Some clones in this sample may be carry-over from other donors' samples. The CDR3 DNA reads as TGTGCCAGCAGTTTAGACTCCAAAGAGACCCAGTACTTC. It specifies CASSLDSKETQYF.